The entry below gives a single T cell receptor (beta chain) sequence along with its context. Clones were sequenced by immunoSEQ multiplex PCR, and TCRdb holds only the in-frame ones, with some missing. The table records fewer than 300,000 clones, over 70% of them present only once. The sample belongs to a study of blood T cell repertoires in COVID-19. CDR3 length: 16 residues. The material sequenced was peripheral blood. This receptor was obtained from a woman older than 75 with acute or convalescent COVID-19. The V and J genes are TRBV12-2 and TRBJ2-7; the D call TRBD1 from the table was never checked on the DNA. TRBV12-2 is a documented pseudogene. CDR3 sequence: CASRLGGAGGAYEQYF. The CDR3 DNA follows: TGTGCAAGTCGCTTAGGAGGTGCTGGGGGCGCCTACGAGCAGTACTTC.